The present entry profiles one TCR beta chain with its context. The data were produced by immunoSEQ multiplex PCR, yet TCRdb's version contains in-frame clones alone and is incomplete. The data contain about 190,000 clones, 88% of them singletons. V was shortened by 6 bases and J by 1 base, with 21 bases between the two germline ends. Germline loops: CDR1 MDHEN, CDR2 SYDVKM. The CDR3 covers 17 residues. The data belong to a study of blood T cell repertoires in COVID-19. Study information: T cells, B-cell-depleted T cells, or PBMCs supplied cDNA or gDNA.

Source material: peripheral blood. The receptor comes from a man younger than 35 with active or convalescent COVID-19. J is TRBJ1-1 and V is TRBV28; D possibly corresponds to TRBD1 (6 bases). The CDR3 DNA is TGTGCCAGCAGCTCCCCCCGGGACACCGAATCGAACACTGAAGCTTTCTTT. Amino acid sequence: CASSSPRDTESNTEAFF.